This is a list of T cell receptor beta chains from one sample in a study of blood T cell repertoires in COVID-19. This table comes from immunoSEQ multiplex PCR, and its TCRdb copy is limited to in-frame clones, with some not included. This sample carries fewer than 250,000 clones, about 86% of them seen once, and the ten largest clones take about 15%. Sequencing was carried out using PBMCs or T cells enriched from blood (not recorded which). The receptors originated from a woman aged 45-60 years with acute COVID-19. The CDR3 runs from the conserved cysteine through the conserved F or W. D genes are given only for firm matches. Some rows mark clone size as missing; the rest say once, few, many or name a class of expanded clone.

TRBJ2-7 14 - TRBV3-1/TRBV3-2 - CASSQGLVVYEQYF TGTGCCAGCAGCCAAGGACTAGTGGTGTACGAGCAGTACTTC
TRBJ2-7 15 TRBD2 TRBV7-2 - CASSFASGISYEQYF TGTGCCAGCAGCTTCGCTAGCGGGATTTCCTACGAGCAGTACTTC
TRBJ1-4 15 TRBD1 TRBV13 - CASSLRQGTNEKLFF TGTGCCAGCAGCCTTCGACAGGGAACTAATGAAAAACTGTTTTTT
TRBJ1-5 15 TRBD1 TRBV6-6 - CASSNDRGGNQPQHF TGTGCCAGCAGCAATGACAGGGGTGGAAATCAGCCCCAGCATTTT
TRBJ2-5 18 TRBD2 TRBV3-1/TRBV3-2 once CASSQEDWTSGGGETQYF TGTGCCAGCAGCCAAGAGGACTGGACTAGCGGGGGCGGGGAGACCCAGTACTTC
TRBJ1-1 13 - TRBV24-1 - CATRGHPNTEAFF TGTGCCACCAGGGGCCATCCGAACACTGAAGCTTTCTTT
TRBJ2-3 14 - TRBV11-3 - CASSSLGATDTQYF TGTGCCAGCAGCTCCCTGGGAGCGACAGATACGCAGTATTTT
TRBJ2-1 17 TRBD2 TRBV5-5 - CASSFSGRLLSYNEQFF TGTGCCAGCAGCTTTAGCGGGAGGCTTCTCTCCTACAATGAGCAGTTCTTC
TRBJ2-7 13 - TRBV10-3 - CAISTGSSYEQYF TGTGCCATCAGTACCGGGTCCTCCTACGAGCAGTACTTC
TRBJ1-1 13 TRBD1 TRBV5-1 - CASSLDDRGNGFF TGCGCCAGCAGCTTGGATGACAGGGGTAACGGTTTCTTT
TRBJ2-1 13 - TRBV13 - CASSPRLGNEQFF TGTGCCAGCAGCCCCCGGCTAGGAAATGAGCAGTTCTTC
TRBJ2-7 16 TRBD2 TRBV15 - CATSRVETSGTYEQYF TGTGCCACCAGCAGAGTCGAGACTAGCGGTACCTACGAGCAGTACTTC
TRBJ2-7 15 - TRBV7-9 - CASSLVVAGPYEQYF TGTGCCAGCAGCTTAGTCGTGGCGGGACCCTACGAGCAGTACTTC
TRBJ2-1 15 TRBD2 TRBV5-4 - CASSPGSGTLNEQFF TGTGCCAGCAGCCCAGGAAGCGGGACTTTGAATGAGCAGTTCTTC
TRBJ2-4 11 - TRBV28 - CASSTRTLEYF TGTGCCAGCAGTACCCGGACATTGGAGTACTTC
TRBJ1-6 14 - TRBV2 few CASSAGTENSPLHF TGTGCCAGCAGTGCGGGAACAGAAAATTCACCCCTCCACTTT
TRBJ2-1 15 TRBD2 TRBV4-1 - CASSQGLAGGGEQFF TGCGCCAGCAGCCAAGGTCTAGCGGGTGGCGGTGAGCAGTTCTTC
TRBJ2-7 13 TRBD1 TRBV18 - CASKWDRDSEQYF TGTGCCAGCAAGTGGGACAGGGATAGCGAGCAGTACTTC
TRBJ1-1 11 - TRBV7-2 - CASSLGGPTFF TGTGCCAGCAGCTTAGGGGGCCCAACTTTCTTT
TRBJ2-1 20 TRBD2 TRBV7-3 - CASSSHQGLAGARLYNEQFF TGTGCCAGCAGCTCACACCAGGGACTAGCGGGAGCGAGATTATACAATGAGCAGTTCTTC
TRBJ2-7 14 TRBD1 TRBV5-1 few CASSFGQGAGEQYF TGCGCCAGCAGCTTCGGACAGGGGGCTGGGGAGCAGTACTTC
TRBJ1-1 17 TRBD1 TRBV9 - CASSVGTGVGWFTEAFF TGTGCCAGCAGCGTAGGTACAGGGGTAGGGTGGTTCACCGAAGCTTTCTTT
TRBJ1-1 13 - TRBV12-3/TRBV12-4 - CASSLVFNTEAFF TGTGCCAGCAGTTTAGTCTTCAACACTGAAGCTTTCTTT
TRBJ2-2 14 - TRBV7-2 - CASSLAVRAGELFF TGTGCCAGCAGCTTAGCCGTCAGGGCCGGGGAGCTGTTTTTT
TRBJ1-5 15 - TRBV3-1/TRBV3-2 - CASSQDRRGFQPQHF TGTGCCAGCAGCCAAGATCGGAGGGGTTTTCAGCCCCAGCATTTT
TRBJ1-3 14 - TRBV2 - CASSEFRVGNTIYF TGTGCCAGCAGTGAGTTCAGGGTTGGAAACACCATATATTTT
TRBJ2-7 13 - TRBV3-1/TRBV3-2 - CASSRLPSYEQYF TGTGCCAGCAGTAGACTTCCTTCCTACGAGCAGTACTTC
TRBJ2-7 15 TRBD1 TRBV10-3 few CAISELDRVGYEQYF TGTGCCATCAGTGAGTTGGACAGGGTAGGGTACGAGCAGTACTTC
TRBJ2-6 21 - TRBV10-1 - CASSHPRGRRSTDSGANVLTF TGCGCCAGCAGTCACCCCCGCGGTCGCCGATCCACCGACTCTGGGGCCAACGTCCTGACTTTC
TRBJ1-2 18 TRBD1 TRBV5-4 once CASSRTGTGKNVGYGYTF TGTGCCAGCAGCCGAACTGGGACAGGGAAGAACGTAGGCTATGGCTACACCTTC
TRBJ2-4 13 - TRBV25-1 - CASSEGQRNIQYF TGTGCCAGCAGTGAAGGACAGCGAAACATTCAGTACTTC
TRBJ2-1 13 TRBD1 TRBV11-3 - CASSFGQGNEQFF TGTGCCAGCAGCTTCGGACAGGGAAATGAGCAGTTCTTC
TRBJ1-1 16 - TRBV7-9 - CASSSPGIRTKTEAFF TGTGCCAGCAGCAGCCCAGGGATTCGGACTAAAACTGAAGCTTTCTTT
TRBJ2-3 16 TRBD2 TRBV30 - CAWSEGLAGLSDTQYF TGTGCCTGGAGTGAGGGACTAGCGGGATTGTCAGATACGCAGTATTTT
TRBJ2-7 15 TRBD1 TRBV2 - CASSEEGQASYEQYF TGTGCCAGCAGTGAAGAGGGACAGGCTTCCTACGAGCAGTACTTC
TRBJ1-3 17 TRBD1 TRBV18 - CASSPRPGQGAGNTIYF TGTGCCAGCTCACCTCGACCGGGACAGGGCGCTGGAAACACCATATATTTT
TRBJ2-2 15 - TRBV27 - CASRREQGYTGELFF TGTGCCAGTCGCCGGGAACAGGGATACACCGGGGAGCTGTTTTTT
TRBJ1-5 16 TRBD1 TRBV28 - CASSPGTGHRNQPQHF TGTGCCAGCAGTCCTGGGACAGGGCATCGAAATCAGCCCCAGCATTTT
TRBJ2-1 17 TRBD2 TRBV5-6 once CASSLVGLRLAGIEQFF TGTGCCAGCAGCTTGGTGGGGTTGCGACTAGCGGGGATAGAGCAGTTCTTC